This T cell receptor beta chain is drawn from a study of blood T cell repertoires in COVID-19. Study details: Nucleic acid was either cDNA or gDNA, and it came from T cells, B-cell-depleted T cells, or PBMCs.

Profiled with immunoSEQ multiplex PCR; TCRdb holds only in-frame clones, not every one. In the table there are about 150,000 clones, roughly 80% of which are singletons. This CDR3 region has 14 residues. V was cut by 10 bases and J by 5 bases, with 20 bases left in between. Germline V gene sequence: CDR1 LNHDA, CDR2 SQIVND (reference sequence). This TCR was sampled from a man in his 70s with acute or convalescent COVID-19. The rearrangement uses TRBV19 and TRBJ1-1, with a tentative D call TRBD1 (5 bases). Sample: peripheral blood. The CDR3 protein is CATRAGLSRTEAFF. The CDR3 DNA is TGTGCCACCCGGGCAGGGTTAAGTCGGACTGAAGCTTTCTTT.